Presented here are 11 T cell receptor beta chains from one specimen sequenced in a study of blood T cell repertoires in COVID-19. Using immunoSEQ multiplex PCR, the repertoire was profiled, and TCRdb retains in-frame clones only, with some absent. The data hold around 330,000 clones, with 90% observed a single time. The sequenced sample consisted of PBMCs or T cells enriched from blood (not recorded which). The receptors shown here come from a man in his 60s who had recovered from COVID-19.

This chain connects TRBV19 to TRBJ2-4; maybe TRBD2 (7 bases). This CDR3 is built from 18 residues. V was trimmed by 3 bases and J by 3 bases, leaving 21 bases between them. Germline-derived CDR1 and CDR2 are LNHDA and SQIVND (reference sequence). CDR3 in amino acids: CASSISGGAIIGKNIQYF. The CDR3 DNA is TGTGCCAGTAGTATCTCGGGGGGCGCGATTATAGGCAAAAACATTCAGTACTTC. Supplemented by reference TRBV19 and TRBJ2-4, the full variable domain reads DGGITQSPKYLFRKEGQNVTLSCEQNLNHDAMYWYRQDPGQGLRLIYYSQIVNDFQKGDIAEGYSVSREKKESFPLTVTSAQKNPTAFYLCASSISGGAIIGKNIQYFGAGTRLSVL.

This clone was recorded only once. The chain combines TRBV2 with TRBJ2-1, with 10 bases lining up with TRBD2. CDR1 is SNHLY, CDR2 FYNNEI, per germline. The ends lost 10 bases at V and 9 bases at J; junction bases unmatched: 12. This CDR3 contains 14 residues. CDR3 residues: CANRAGGPGGEQFF. For the CDR3, the DNA is TGTGCCAACCGAGCGGGAGGGCCCGGTGGTGAGCAGTTCTTC.

This clone turned up a few times. The rearrangement joins TRBV6-5 to TRBJ2-7; 7 nucleotides align to TRBD1. With V trimmed by 6 bases and J by 3 bases, 11 bases remained unmatched. The CDR3 loop spans 15 amino acids. The germline gives CDR1 MNHEY, CDR2 SVGAGI. The CDR3 DNA reads as TGTGCCAGCAGCCTCCCCGGGACAGAGTTCTACGAGCAGTACTTC. Its protein is CASSLPGTEFYEQYF.

V gene TRBV7-9 combines with J gene TRBJ2-1; unclear D gene. Germline V gene sequence: CDR1 SEHNR, CDR2 FQNEAQ (reference sequence). The CDR3 covers 17 residues. Trimming took off 1 base at V and 0 bases at J, with 13 bases between the two ends. This chain's CDR3 is CASSLEAFHSSYNEQFF. In nucleotides, the CDR3 is TGTGCCAGCAGCTTAGAGGCTTTTCACAGCTCCTACAATGAGCAGTTCTTC.

V and J are TRBV6-2 or TRBV6-3 and TRBJ2-5, with 7 bases that match TRBD1. This CDR3 is 14 amino acids long. The J segment lost 2 bases and the V segment lost 5 bases, leaving 5 bases of the junction unmatched. Germline CDR1 reads MNHEY; CDR2 reads SVGEGT. The CDR3 loop reads CASSTPGQQETQYF. DNA for the CDR3: TGTGCCAGCAGTACCCCGGGACAGCAAGAGACCCAGTACTTC.

This rearrangement joins TRBV27 to TRBJ1-1; TRBD1 matches at 8 bases. Trimming cost V 5 bases and J 3 bases; bases outside gene matches: 8. The CDR3 loop spans 15 amino acids. The germline V gene encodes CDR1 MNHEY and CDR2 SMNVEV (reference sequence). The DNA for the CDR3 is TGTGCCAGCAGTGGTCAGGGGGCCTTTGACACTGAAGCTTTCTTT. Protein: CASSGQGAFDTEAFF.

A remark on this clone: Compared with germline, one end of the junction differs, possibly owing to a read error. The chain combines TRBV19 with TRBJ1-5; D gene uncertain. This CDR3 has 15 residues. The germline CDR1 and CDR2 sequences are LNHDA and SQIVND (reference sequence). The CDR3 reads CASSTTGFSHQPQHF. The CDR3 nucleotides read TGTGCCAGTAGTACCACCGGCTTTAGCCATCAGCCCCAGCATTTT.

This CDR3 is CASSRWTGTVREKLFF. CDR3 nucleotide sequence: TGTGCCAGCAGCAGATGGACCGGGACAGTGCGGGAAAAACTGTTTTTT. V usage is TRBV11-2 and J usage is TRBJ1-4; TRBD1 aligns across 7 bases. CDR1 SGHAT and CDR2 FQNNGV come from the germline V gene. The CDR3 length is 16 residues. V shed 5 bases and J 8 bases; nucleotides not matched to a gene: 14.

This chain uses TRBV6-5 with TRBJ1-2, with D hard to call. There are 15 residues in the CDR3. V lost 0 bases and J 2 bases, leaving 10 bases between the germline ends. Germline V gene lookup returns CDR1 MNHEY and CDR2 SVGAGI. The CDR3 region is CASSYSRQANYGYTF. The CDR3 DNA is TGTGCCAGCAGTTACTCTCGGCAGGCAAACTATGGCTACACCTTC.

The genes are TRBV7-9 and TRBJ2-7; D is unclear. The CDR3 has 11 amino acids. V lost 4 bases to trimming and J lost 5 bases, with 6 bases between them. Germline V gene sequence: CDR1 SEHNR, CDR2 FQNEAQ (reference sequence). The CDR3 region is CASSSEHEQYF. As DNA, the CDR3 is TGTGCCAGCAGCTCAGAACACGAGCAGTACTTC.

The rearrangement joins TRBV6-2 or TRBV6-3 to TRBJ2-7; perhaps TRBD2 as D (5 bases). There are 13 residues in the CDR3. Germline V gene data show CDR1 as MNHEY and CDR2 as SVGEGT. Trimming took 6 bases from V and 3 from J, leaving 12 bases between them. CDR3 in DNA: TGTGCCAGCAGCCGCGGGCCTTTCTACGAGCAGTACTTC. Its translation: CASSRGPFYEQYF.